This TCR beta chain came from a study of CD8 T cells in ankylosing spondylitis. Study results and limitations: Disease-linked clones, CD8+, were relatively rare in peripheral blood. Blood of patients with ankylosing spondylitis appeared to be characterized by a TCR beta motif of eight highly homologous variants.

This clonotype occurred a few times. Its antigen is undetermined. The ends were cut back, 1 base at V and 5 bases at J, with 8 bases in the middle. CDR1 DFQATT and CDR2 SNEGSKA come from the germline V gene (reference sequence). This CDR3 is 12 amino acids long. TCRdb processed the 5' RACE reads anew with MiXCR; each CDR3 protein has one entry. This sample has roughly 450,000 distinct CDR3 sequences, with more than 25% found just once. The chain joins TRBV20-1 to TRBJ1-2, with unresolved D. Sequencing input: blood, either unsorted or a sorted T cell fraction (not recorded which). This TCR was recovered from a male donor with ankylosing spondylitis. The CDR3, as DNA: TGCAGTGCTAGAGTCGAGGGATATGGCTACACCTTC. This translates into CSARVEGYGYTF.